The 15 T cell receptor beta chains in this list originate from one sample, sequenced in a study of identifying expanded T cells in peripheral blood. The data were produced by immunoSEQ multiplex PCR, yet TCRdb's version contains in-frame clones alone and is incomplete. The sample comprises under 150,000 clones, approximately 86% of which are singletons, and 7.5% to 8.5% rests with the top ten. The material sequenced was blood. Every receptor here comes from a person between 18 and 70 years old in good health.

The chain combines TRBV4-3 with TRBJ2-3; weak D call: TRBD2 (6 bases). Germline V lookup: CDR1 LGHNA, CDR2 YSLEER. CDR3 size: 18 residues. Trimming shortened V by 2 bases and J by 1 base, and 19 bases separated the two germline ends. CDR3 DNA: TGCGCCAGCAGCCAATGGATAACGGGATCGGGGGGCACAGATACGCAGTATTTT. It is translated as CASSQWITGSGGTDTQYF.

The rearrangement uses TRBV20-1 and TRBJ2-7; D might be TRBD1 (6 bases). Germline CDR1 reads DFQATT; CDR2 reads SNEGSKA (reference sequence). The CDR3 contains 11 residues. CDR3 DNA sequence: TGCAGCTCATACAGGGTCTACGAGCAGTACTTC. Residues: CSSYRVYEQYF.

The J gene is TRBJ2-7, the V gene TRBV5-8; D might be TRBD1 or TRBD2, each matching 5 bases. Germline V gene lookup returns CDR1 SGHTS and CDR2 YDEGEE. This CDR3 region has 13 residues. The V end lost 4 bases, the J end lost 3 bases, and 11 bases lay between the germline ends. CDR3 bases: TGTGCCAGCAGCCTGGGACGTCGCTACGAGCAGTACTTC. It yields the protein CASSLGRRYEQYF.

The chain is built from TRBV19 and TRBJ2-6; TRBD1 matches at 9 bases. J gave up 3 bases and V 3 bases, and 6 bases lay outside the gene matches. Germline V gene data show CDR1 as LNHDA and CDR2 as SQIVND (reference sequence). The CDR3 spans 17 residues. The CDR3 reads CASSITGQGVGANVLTF. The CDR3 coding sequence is TGTGCCAGTAGTATTACGGGACAGGGTGTTGGGGCCAACGTCCTGACTTTC.

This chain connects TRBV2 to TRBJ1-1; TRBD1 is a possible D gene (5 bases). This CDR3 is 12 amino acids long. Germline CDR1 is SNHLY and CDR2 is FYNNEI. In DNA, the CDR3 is TGTGCTACCACACGGGGGGGAACTGAAGCTTTCTTT. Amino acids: CATTRGGTEAFF.

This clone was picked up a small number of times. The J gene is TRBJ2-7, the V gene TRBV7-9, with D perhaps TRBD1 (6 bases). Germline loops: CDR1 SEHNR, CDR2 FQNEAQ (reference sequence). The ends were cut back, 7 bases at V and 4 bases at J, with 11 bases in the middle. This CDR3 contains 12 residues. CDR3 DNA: TGTGCCAGCACTCTAGGACAGTACGAGCAGTACTTC. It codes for CASTLGQYEQYF.

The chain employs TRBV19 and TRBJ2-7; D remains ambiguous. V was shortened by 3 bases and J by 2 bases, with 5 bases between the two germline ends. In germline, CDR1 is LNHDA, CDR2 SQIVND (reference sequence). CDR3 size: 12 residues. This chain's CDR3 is CASSIGTYEQYF. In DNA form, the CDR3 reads TGTGCCAGTAGTATTGGGACCTACGAGCAGTACTTC.

The CDR3 region is CASSLEGRGQHQPQHF. The CDR3 nucleotides read TGTGCCAGCAGCTTGGAAGGTCGAGGCCAACATCAGCCCCAGCATTTT. The rearrangement links TRBV5-8 to TRBJ1-5; unclear D gene. The germline V and J ends were trimmed by 0 bases and 5 bases, with 15 bases remaining between them. Germline loops: CDR1 SGHTS, CDR2 YDEGEE. This CDR3 has 16 amino acids.

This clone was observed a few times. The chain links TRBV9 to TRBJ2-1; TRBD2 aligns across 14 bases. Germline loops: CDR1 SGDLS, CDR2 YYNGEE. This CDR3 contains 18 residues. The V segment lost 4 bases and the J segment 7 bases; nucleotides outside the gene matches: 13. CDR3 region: CASSPGTSGRRVRNEQFF. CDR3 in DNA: TGTGCCAGCAGCCCCGGGACTAGCGGGAGACGGGTACGAAATGAGCAGTTCTTC.

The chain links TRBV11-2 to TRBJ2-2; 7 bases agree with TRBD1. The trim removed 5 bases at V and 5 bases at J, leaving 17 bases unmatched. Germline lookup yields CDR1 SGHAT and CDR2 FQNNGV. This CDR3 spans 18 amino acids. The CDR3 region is CASSLRQSRQGDTGELFF. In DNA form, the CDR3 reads TGTGCCAGCAGCCTTCGACAATCCCGACAGGGTGATACCGGGGAGCTGTTTTTT.

The CDR3 DNA follows: TGTGCCACCGTCCAGGGCACCATGAACACTGAAGCTTTCTTT. Protein product: CATVQGTMNTEAFF. The chain carries TRBV7-8 and TRBJ1-1; D is possibly TRBD1 (5 bases). Deletions cut 10 bases from V and 0 bases from J, with 15 bases between. Per germline, CDR1 SGHVS and CDR2 FQNEAQ. The CDR3 covers 14 residues. Looking up the rest from reference TRBV7-8 and TRBJ1-1 gives the full variable domain: GAGVSQSPRYKVAKRGQDVALRCDPISGHVSLFWYQQALGQGPEFLTYFQNEAQLDKSGLPSDRFFAERPEGSVSTLKIQRTQQEDSAVYLCATVQGTMNTEAFFGQGTRLTVV.

As DNA, the CDR3 is TGTGCCAGCAGCCCGGACTGGAACACTGAAGCTTTCTTT. It yields the protein CASSPDWNTEAFF. This chain links TRBV7-9 with TRBJ1-1; D gene uncertain. The CDR3 runs to 13 residues. Trimming removed 5 bases from V and 1 base from J, with 8 bases in between. The germline gives CDR1 SEHNR, CDR2 FQNEAQ (reference sequence).

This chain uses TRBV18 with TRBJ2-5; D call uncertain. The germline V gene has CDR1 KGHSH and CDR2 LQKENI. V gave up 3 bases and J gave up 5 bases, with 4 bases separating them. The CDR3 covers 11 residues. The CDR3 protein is CASSPEETQYF. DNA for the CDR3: TGTGCCAGCTCACCCGAGGAGACCCAGTACTTC.

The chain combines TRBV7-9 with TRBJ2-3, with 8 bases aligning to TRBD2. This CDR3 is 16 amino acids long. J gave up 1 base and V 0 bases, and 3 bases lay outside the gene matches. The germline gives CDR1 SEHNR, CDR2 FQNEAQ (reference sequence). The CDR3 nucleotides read TGTGCCAGCAGCTTAGCTAGCGGGGCGGGCACAGATACGCAGTATTTT. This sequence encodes CASSLASGAGTDTQYF.

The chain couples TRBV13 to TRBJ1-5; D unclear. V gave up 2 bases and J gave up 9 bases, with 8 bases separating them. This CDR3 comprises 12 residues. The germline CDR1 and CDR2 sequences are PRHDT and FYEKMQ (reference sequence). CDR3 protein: CASSLSASPQHF. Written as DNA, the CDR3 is TGTGCCAGCAGCTTATCCGCCTCGCCCCAGCATTTT.